Shown below are 2 T cell receptor beta chains from a single sample sequenced in a study of cytomegalovirus exposure and HLA in healthy donors. PCR amplification relied on 60 Vbeta primers (plus 13 Jbeta primers). Generated by immunoSEQ multiplex PCR, the TCRdb table keeps only in-frame clones and is missing some. The sample yields 120,000 to 150,000 clones, 88% seen once. The sequenced sample was PBMCs. All receptors come from a woman between 40 and 55 years old in good health and CMV-seronegative.

The chain couples TRBV19 to TRBJ2-1, with 9 bases that match TRBD1. This CDR3 has 15 amino acids. V lost 8 bases, J lost 6 bases, and 11 bases stayed unmatched. In germline, CDR1 is LNHDA, CDR2 SQIVND (reference sequence). The CDR3 region has the DNA TGTGCCAGTCGCAACCAGAACAGGGGGCTCAATGAGCAGTTCTTC. This gives the protein CASRNQNRGLNEQFF.

This chain connects TRBV6-5 to TRBJ1-5, with a tentative D call TRBD1 (5 bases). In germline, CDR1 is MNHEY, CDR2 SVGAGI. Between the trimmed V and J ends, which lost 2 bases and 4 bases, there was a span of 9 bases. This CDR3 region has 14 residues. The CDR3 bases are TGTGCCAGCAGTTACGCGGGACGGAATCAGCCCCAGCATTTT. As protein: CASSYAGRNQPQHF.